This TCR beta chain was found in a study of response to subunit inactivated influenza vaccine. Study-wide results and caveats: Few additional T cells are recruited per seasonal influenza vaccination, authors suggested.

This clonotype was counted only a few times. Its antigen is unknown. TCRdb passed the RT-PCR reads through MiXCR, listing each CDR3 protein once. The sample carries 500,000 to 600,000 distinct CDR3 sequences, 10% to 15% recorded once. The CDR3 consists of 16 residues. The germline gives CDR1 LNHNV, CDR2 YYDKDF (reference sequence). The V gene lost 0 bases and the J gene lost 0 bases, with 9 bases spanning the gap. Specimen: PBMCs from blood, collected roughly 45 days after vaccination. The TCR was taken from a man aged 45-60 years who received an inactivated influenza vaccine. The rearrangement uses TRBV15 and TRBJ1-3; D not certain. The CDR3 nucleotides are TGTGCCACCAGCAGAGACAAGACACACTCTGGAAACACCATATATTTT. Amino acids: CATSRDKTHSGNTIYF.